The 25 T cell receptor beta chains below all came from one sample that was sequenced in a study of identical twins. Each CDR3 protein gets one entry after TCRdb re-called the 5' RACE reads with MiXCR. In the table there are about 390,000 distinct CDR3 sequences, roughly 9% of which are singletons. What was sequenced was naive T cells sorted from blood. The receptors here all came from a woman in her forties or fifties in good health.

J is TRBJ2-2 and V is TRBV4-2; TRBD2 is a possible D gene (6 bases). The CDR3 loop spans 17 amino acids. Trimming cost V 0 bases and J 4 bases, with 15 bases left between them. The germline V gene has CDR1 LGHNA and CDR2 YNFKEQ. The CDR3 reads CASSQEGTGAGTGELFF. CDR3 nucleotides: TGTGCCAGCAGCCAAGAAGGCACGGGAGCGGGCACCGGGGAGCTGTTTTTT.

The rearrangement uses TRBV10-3 and TRBJ2-3; no clear D. The CDR3 has 11 residues. V dropped 7 bases and J dropped 6 bases, with 8 bases sitting between them. Germline-derived CDR1 and CDR2 are ENHRY and SYGVKD. The CDR3 protein is CAIKVFDTQYF. The DNA for the CDR3 is TGTGCCATCAAGGTTTTTGATACGCAGTATTTT.

This clonotype was seen at least ten times. The chain is built from TRBV29-1 and TRBJ2-1, with a tentative D call TRBD2 (6 bases). With 7 bases removed from V and 1 base from J, the gap between germline ends came to 17 bases. The CDR3 is made up of 15 amino acids. CDR1 SQVTM and CDR2 ANQGSEA come from the germline V gene. The CDR3 region is CSGGPGLGSYNEQFF. DNA of the CDR3: TGCAGCGGGGGTCCGGGACTGGGATCCTACAATGAGCAGTTCTTC.

This clonotype was counted ten times or more. The V and J genes are TRBV29-1 and TRBJ2-4, with 7 bases matching TRBD1. This CDR3 is built from 13 residues. CDR1 and CDR2 (germline): SQVTM, ANQGSEA. Germline trimming cut 6 bases from V and 4 bases from J; bases unmatched to any gene: 6. CDR3 amino acids: CSVAGTVKNIQYF. The CDR3 coding sequence is TGCAGCGTGGCCGGGACAGTTAAAAACATTCAGTACTTC.

This clonotype occurred a few times. The chain combines TRBV2 with TRBJ1-6, with TRBD1 identical over 9 bases. The germline CDR1 and CDR2 sequences are SNHLY and FYNNEI. The CDR3 is made up of 14 amino acids. The V gene end was trimmed by 5 bases and the J gene end by 8 bases; junction bases not matched to a gene: 4. The CDR3 DNA is TGTGCCAGCAGTTCCACAGGGGGCGATTCACCCCTCCACTTT. This sequence encodes CASSSTGGDSPLHF.

This clonotype was seen a handful of times. V gene TRBV10-2 combines with J gene TRBJ2-1; possible D gene TRBD2, 6 bases. This CDR3 comprises 13 residues. V dropped 2 bases and J dropped 9 bases, with 11 bases sitting between them. Germline assignment: CDR1 WSHSY and CDR2 SAAADI. Written as DNA, the CDR3 is TGCGCCAGCAGTGAGGAACTAGCCAGTGAGCAGTTCTTC. As protein: CASSEELASEQFF.

This clonotype was seen ten or more times. J is TRBJ1-1 and V is TRBV28; a weak D match, TRBD1 (5 bases). In germline, CDR1 is MDHEN, CDR2 SYDVKM. There are 14 residues in the CDR3. Trimming removed 7 bases at V and 1 base at J, with 13 bases between. The CDR3 loop reads CASIPSGGNTEAFF. The CDR3, as DNA: TGTGCCAGCATTCCCTCCGGGGGGAACACTGAAGCTTTCTTT.

This clonotype was counted only a few times. The V call is TRBV24-1, the J call TRBJ2-1; weak D call: TRBD2 (6 bases). Germline assignment: CDR1 KGHDR and CDR2 SFDVKD. The CDR3 loop spans 16 amino acids. The V and J ends lost 3 bases and 0 bases respectively, with 11 bases between them. CDR3 in DNA: TGTGCCACCAGTGATCGTAGCGGCCGCTCCTACAATGAGCAGTTCTTC. Translating gives CATSDRSGRSYNEQFF.

The sample holds many counts of this clonotype. The V gene is TRBV12-3 or TRBV12-4, the J gene TRBJ2-5, with 9 bases that match TRBD2. CDR3 size: 17 residues. J gave up 9 bases and V 5 bases, and 19 bases lay outside the gene matches. The CDR3 DNA reads TGTGCCAGCAGTGCCTCGAGGAGCGGGAGGCCCCAAAGGGCCCAGTACTTC. Translated, it gives CASSASRSGRPQRAQYF.

V is TRBV20-1 and J is TRBJ2-2, with D hard to call. V was shortened by 0 bases and J by 9 bases, with 11 bases between the two germline ends. Germline V CDR1 and CDR2: DFQATT, SNEGSKA (reference sequence). The CDR3 sequence is 13 residues long. CDR3 amino acids: CSARDQNQRELFF. CDR3 nucleotide sequence: TGCAGTGCTAGAGATCAAAATCAACGGGAGCTGTTTTTT.

This clonotype came up a few times. This chain joins TRBV20-1 and TRBJ2-3; D is uncertain. Looked up from germline, CDR1 is DFQATT and CDR2 is SNEGSKA (reference sequence). The V end lost 3 bases, the J end lost 1 base, and 14 bases lay between the germline ends. This CDR3 is built from 15 residues. In nucleotides, the CDR3 is TGCAGTGCTAGCGGGCCAAGGAGTGGCACAGATACGCAGTATTTT. Translating it yields CSASGPRSGTDTQYF.

This clonotype has a handful of counts. V gene TRBV12-3 or TRBV12-4 combines with J gene TRBJ2-7, with D tentatively TRBD2 (5 bases). Trimming took 3 bases from V and 0 from J, leaving 15 bases between them. The CDR3 totals 16 residues. The CDR3 spells CASSFRPLGVSYEQYF. CDR3 DNA sequence: TGTGCCAGCAGTTTTCGGCCCCTCGGGGTCTCCTACGAGCAGTACTTC.

A few counts support this clonotype. V gene TRBV3-1 combines with J gene TRBJ2-5, with D possibly TRBD2 on 6 matching bases. This CDR3 is 15 amino acids long. Germline V lookup: CDR1 LGHDT, CDR2 YNNKEL (reference sequence). The ends were cut back, 3 bases at V and 5 bases at J, with 16 bases in the middle. For the CDR3, the DNA is TGTGCCAGCAGCCATCGGGGAGGAAGGGAGGAGACCCAGTACTTC. Translated: CASSHRGGREETQYF.

This clonotype was counted a few times. This CDR3 reads CASSQDNYEQYF. The CDR3 coding sequence is TGTGCCAGCAGTCAGGACAACTACGAGCAGTACTTC. The chain recombines TRBV5-5 with TRBJ2-7; TRBD1 might be the D (5 bases). This CDR3 has 12 residues. V shed 5 bases and J shed 3 bases, with 9 bases lying between them. Germline V gene sequence: CDR1 SGHKS, CDR2 YYEKEE (reference sequence).

The J gene is TRBJ2-3, the V gene TRBV2, with D uncertain. The germline gives CDR1 SNHLY, CDR2 FYNNEI. V lost 6 bases to trimming and J lost 1 base, with 11 bases between them. This CDR3 spans 14 amino acids. The chain's CDR3 is CASRDGSRTDTQYF. For the CDR3, the DNA is TGTGCCAGCAGGGACGGGTCTCGCACAGATACGCAGTATTTT.

This rearrangement joins TRBV27 to TRBJ2-5; D may be TRBD1 (6 bases). The CDR3 loop spans 16 amino acids. CDR1 is MNHEY, CDR2 SMNVEV, per germline (reference sequence). V gave up 0 bases and J gave up 4 bases, with 15 bases separating them. CDR3 nucleotide sequence: TGTGCCAGCAGTTTATCGAAGGCAGGGGTGCCAGAGACCCAGTACTTC. This encodes CASSLSKAGVPETQYF.

This clonotype was observed a handful of times. Here the CDR3 reads CASRPSSYNEQFF. The CDR3 DNA follows: TGTGCCAGCAGGCCCTCATCCTACAATGAGCAGTTCTTC. The rearrangement uses TRBV12-3 or TRBV12-4 and TRBJ2-1; D is unclear. The length of the CDR3 is 13 residues. V lost 6 bases and J 1 base, leaving 7 bases between the germline ends.

The chain is built from TRBV12-3 or TRBV12-4 and TRBJ2-6; D may match TRBD1 or TRBD2 (5 bases each). Trimming removed 6 bases at V and 2 bases at J, with 17 bases between. The CDR3 is 17 amino acids. The CDR3 nucleotides read TGTGCCAGCAGGACGAGGGACCCATGGGCTGGGGCCAACGTCCTGACTTTC. Residues: CASRTRDPWAGANVLTF.

CDR3 nucleotide sequence: TGTGCCAGCAGCCCATGGGGCAAGGACACTGAAGCTTTCTTT. It translates to CASSPWGKDTEAFF. The chain employs TRBV11-2 and TRBJ1-1; a possible D gene is TRBD1 (5 bases). Germline V CDR1 and CDR2: SGHAT, FQNNGV. V lost 5 bases to trimming and J lost 3 bases, with 13 bases between them. This CDR3 has 14 residues.

The chain recombines TRBV29-1 with TRBJ2-3; 8 bases map to TRBD1. The CDR3 runs to 13 residues. In germline, CDR1 is SQVTM, CDR2 ANQGSEA. The J segment lost 3 bases and the V segment lost 7 bases, leaving 6 bases of the junction unmatched. The CDR3 here is CSAHRGWTDTQYF. The CDR3 DNA reads as TGCAGCGCCCACAGGGGGTGGACAGATACGCAGTATTTT.

This clonotype was counted at least ten times. The rearrangement uses TRBV20-1 and TRBJ2-3; 7 bases are shared with TRBD2. CDR1 DFQATT and CDR2 SNEGSKA come from the germline V gene (reference sequence). Trimming took 0 bases from V and 2 from J; bases not matched to a gene: 8. The CDR3 loop spans 16 amino acids. The CDR3 loop reads CSAREAGTTSTDTQYF. The CDR3 coding sequence is TGCAGTGCTAGAGAGGCGGGGACTACATCCACAGATACGCAGTATTTT.

This clonotype was found a few times. The chain has TRBV28 and TRBJ1-1; D not resolved. In germline, CDR1 is MDHEN, CDR2 SYDVKM. CDR3 length equals 13 residues. V dropped 6 bases and J dropped 6 bases, with 14 bases sitting between them. This chain's CDR3 is CASSPRGNPEAFF. The CDR3 DNA is TGTGCCAGCAGCCCTCGAGGAAATCCTGAAGCTTTCTTT.

The genes are TRBV2 and TRBJ1-2; D is undetermined. V was clipped by 8 bases and J by 0 bases, with 10 bases between them. Germline V CDR1 and CDR2: SNHLY, FYNNEI. CDR3 length: 13 amino acids. CDR3 sequence reads: CASLITANYGYTF. The CDR3 nucleotides are TGTGCCAGCTTAATTACAGCTAACTATGGCTACACCTTC.

In this sample, this clonotype turned up a few times. The genes are TRBV12-3 or TRBV12-4 and TRBJ1-1; D remains ambiguous. The CDR3 sequence is 15 residues long. With 6 bases removed from V and 0 bases from J, the gap between germline ends came to 14 bases. CDR3 residues: CASRFLLGLNTEAFF. Here the CDR3 DNA reads TGTGCCAGCAGGTTCCTGCTGGGGTTGAACACTGAAGCTTTCTTT.

This clonotype has only a few counts. The V gene is TRBV10-2, the J gene TRBJ2-3; 7 positions match TRBD1. The J segment lost 0 bases and the V segment lost 11 bases, leaving 8 bases of the junction unmatched. The CDR3 is made up of 14 amino acids. Germline V gene sequence: CDR1 WSHSY, CDR2 SAAADI. This CDR3 reads CAGSGTVSTDTQYF. CDR3 DNA: TGCGCCGGCTCAGGGACAGTGAGCACAGATACGCAGTATTTT.